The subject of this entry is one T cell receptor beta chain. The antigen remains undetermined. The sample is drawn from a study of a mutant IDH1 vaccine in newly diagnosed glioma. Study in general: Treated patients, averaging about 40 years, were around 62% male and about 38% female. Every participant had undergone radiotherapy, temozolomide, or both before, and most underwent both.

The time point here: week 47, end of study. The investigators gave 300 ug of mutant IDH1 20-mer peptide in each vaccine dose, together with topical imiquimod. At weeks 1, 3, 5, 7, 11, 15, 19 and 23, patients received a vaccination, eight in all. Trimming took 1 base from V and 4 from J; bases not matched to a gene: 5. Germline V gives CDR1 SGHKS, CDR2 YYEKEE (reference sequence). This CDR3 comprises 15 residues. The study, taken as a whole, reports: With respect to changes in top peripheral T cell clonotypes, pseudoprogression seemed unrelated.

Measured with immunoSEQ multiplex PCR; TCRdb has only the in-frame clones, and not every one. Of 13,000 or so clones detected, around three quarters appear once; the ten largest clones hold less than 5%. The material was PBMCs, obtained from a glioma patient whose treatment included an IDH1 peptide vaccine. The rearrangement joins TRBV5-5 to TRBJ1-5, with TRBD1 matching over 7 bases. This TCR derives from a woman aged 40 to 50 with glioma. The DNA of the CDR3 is TGTGCCAGCAGCTTGTCGGGACAGCCAAATCAGCCCCAGCATTTT. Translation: CASSLSGQPNQPQHF. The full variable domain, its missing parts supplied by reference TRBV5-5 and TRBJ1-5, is DAGVTQSPTHLIKTRGQQVTLRCSPISGHKSVSWYQQVLGQGPQFIFQYYEKEERGRGNFPDRFSARQFPNYSSELNVNALLLGDSALYLCASSLSGQPNQPQHFGDGTRLSIL.